Below are 32 T cell receptor beta chains sequenced from a single sample in a study of T-cell memory formation after mild COVID-19 (dated by TCRdb to 2020 to 2023). Preparation of the library involved 5' RACE. These reads were obtained on an Illumina NovaSeq 6000. The raw public reads went through TCRdb reprocessing: fastp at Q25, MiXCR clone calling, in-frame beta chains kept. Each entry merges the rows of one CDR3 protein and shows their most common DNA and genes. Recorded for this sample are roughly 600,000 distinct CDR3 sequences; about 20% of them occurred a single time. The ten largest clones capture more than 10% of the sample. The sequencing sample was made of PBMCs or a T cell subset sorted from them (not recorded which). These receptors were collected from an adult woman who had mild COVID-19 (a few samples of this study predate the infection). The sample titles of this study are shuffled in the database, so cell type and time point are left out; the donor was told from shared clones.

This clonotype was counted only a few times. The V and J genes are TRBV6-2 or TRBV6-3 and TRBJ2-7, with 10 bases aligning to TRBD1. The CDR3 covers 15 residues. The germline V gene encodes CDR1 MNHEY and CDR2 SVGEGT. V gave up 2 bases and J gave up 4 bases; unmatched junction bases: 5. CDR3 in amino acids: CASSYTDRGGYEQYF. The CDR3 DNA is TGTGCCAGCAGTTACACGGACAGGGGGGGTTACGAGCAGTACTTC.

The V gene is TRBV7-9, the J gene TRBJ2-7; TRBD1 agrees at 8 bases. The CDR3 spans 14 residues. J lost 5 bases, V lost 5 bases, and 8 bases had no gene match. In germline, CDR1 is SEHNR, CDR2 FQNEAQ (reference sequence). Written as DNA, the CDR3 is TGTGCCAGCAGCATCAGGACAGGGTTGGACGAGCAGTACTTC. Amino acids: CASSIRTGLDEQYF.

The chain is built from TRBV11-3 and TRBJ2-1; D unclear. V dropped 4 bases and J dropped 9 bases, with 10 bases sitting between them. Per the germline V gene, CDR1 is SGHNT and CDR2 is YENEEA. There are 12 residues in the CDR3. CDR3 protein: CASSSPLVEQFF. Written as DNA, the CDR3 is TGTGCCAGCAGCTCCCCCCTAGTTGAGCAGTTCTTC.

The chain carries TRBV20-1 and TRBJ1-1, with TRBD1 identical over 7 bases. Germline V lookup: CDR1 DFQATT, CDR2 SNEGSKA (reference sequence). The CDR3 consists of 12 residues. Trimming took 8 bases from V and 2 from J; bases not matched to a gene: 5. Here the CDR3 DNA reads TGCAGTCCCGACAGGGTTAACACTGAAGCTTTCTTT. It encodes CSPDRVNTEAFF.

In this sample, this clonotype turned up a few times. The chain links TRBV3-1 to TRBJ1-1, with unresolved D. The CDR3 consists of 13 residues. Germline V gene data show CDR1 as LGHDT and CDR2 as YNNKEL (reference sequence). Trimming removed 3 bases at V and 1 base at J, with 6 bases between. The CDR3 spells CASSHVTNTEAFF. The CDR3 DNA reads as TGTGCCAGCAGCCATGTGACGAACACTGAAGCTTTCTTT.

This clonotype occurred a few times. The chain combines TRBV5-5 with TRBJ2-1; TRBD2 aligns across 11 bases. This CDR3 contains 15 residues. V shed 2 bases and J 8 bases; nucleotides not matched to a gene: 6. The germline V gene has CDR1 SGHKS and CDR2 YYEKEE (reference sequence). CDR3 amino acids: CASSFLTSGSHEQFF. CDR3 sequence (DNA): TGTGCCAGCAGCTTTCTAACTAGCGGGAGCCATGAGCAGTTCTTC.

This chain's CDR3 is CASSLGTGGNNEKLFF. The CDR3 DNA reads TGTGCCAGCAGCTTAGGGACAGGGGGGAATAATGAAAAACTGTTTTTT. The J gene is TRBJ1-4, the V gene TRBV7-8, with TRBD1 matching 10 bases. Germline-derived CDR1 and CDR2 are SGHVS and FQNEAQ. The CDR3 sequence is 16 residues long. The V and J ends lost 1 base and 4 bases, in that order; junction bases with no gene match: 3.

The rearrangement links TRBV5-1 to TRBJ2-2, with D possibly being TRBD1 (6 bases). The CDR3 is made up of 16 amino acids. In germline, CDR1 is SGHRS, CDR2 YFSETQ. Trimming pared 1 base from V and 1 base from J, leaving 11 bases between. The CDR3 nucleotides read TGCGCCAGCAGCTTGAGCTGGGGGCAGAACACCGGGGAGCTGTTTTTT. Encoded protein: CASSLSWGQNTGELFF.

The chain is built from TRBV19 and TRBJ1-2, with D unresolved. The V gene lost 6 bases and the J gene lost 0 bases, with 17 bases spanning the gap. The CDR3 runs 16 residues. Germline CDR1 is LNHDA and CDR2 is SQIVND (reference sequence). This CDR3 is CASRVGDWNPNYGYTF. CDR3 sequence (DNA): TGTGCCAGTAGAGTCGGGGATTGGAATCCTAACTATGGCTACACCTTC.

This clonotype came up a few times. The rearrangement uses TRBV12-3 or TRBV12-4 and TRBJ2-2; possible D gene TRBD1, 5 bases. The CDR3 consists of 15 residues. The V and J ends lost 6 bases and 1 base respectively, with 12 bases between them. This chain's CDR3 is CASSKGALNTGELFF. In DNA, the CDR3 is TGTGCCAGCAGCAAAGGGGCACTGAACACCGGGGAGCTGTTTTTT.

The V gene is TRBV7-7, the J gene TRBJ2-2; the match to TRBD1 covers 9 bases. Germline V gives CDR1 SSHAT, CDR2 FNYEAQ (reference sequence). The ends lost 5 bases at V and 0 bases at J; junction bases unmatched: 4. The CDR3 covers 16 residues. CDR3 region: CASSVRTGANTGELFF. The CDR3 DNA follows: TGTGCCAGCAGCGTACGGACAGGGGCGAACACCGGGGAGCTGTTTTTT. Full variable domain (missing parts from reference TRBV7-7 and TRBJ2-2): GAGVSQSPRYKVTKRGQDVTLRCDPISSHATLYWYQQALGQGPEFLTYFNYEAQPDKSGLPSDRFSAERPEGSISTLTIQRTEQRDSAMYRCASSVRTGANTGELFFGEGSRLTVL.

Points on this clonotype: A much larger clone is a single base away; this may be a read error. The chain is built from TRBV25-1 and TRBJ1-1; a weak D match, TRBD1 (6 bases). The CDR3 length is 13 residues. V lost 6 bases and J 0 bases, leaving 8 bases between the germline ends. Germline V gives CDR1 MGHDK, CDR2 SYGVNS. The CDR3 DNA sequence: TGTGCCAGCAGGGACAGAATGAACACTGAAGCTTTCTTT. Its translation: CASRDRMNTEAFF.

The rearrangement joins TRBV12-3 or TRBV12-4 to TRBJ1-1, with D tentatively TRBD1 (6 bases). The CDR3 sequence is 13 residues long. Trimming cost V 7 bases and J 1 base, with 10 bases left between them. CDR3 loop: CASTGTRNTEAFF. CDR3 in DNA: TGTGCCAGCACCGGGACAAGGAACACTGAAGCTTTCTTT.

This chain joins TRBV24-1 and TRBJ2-1; a weak D match, TRBD2 (7 bases). Germline values: CDR1 KGHDR, CDR2 SFDVKD. V was cut by 0 bases and J by 5 bases, with 16 bases left in between. The CDR3 runs to 17 residues. This CDR3 reads CATSDLGGDIRDNEQFF. The CDR3 DNA reads as TGTGCCACCAGTGATTTGGGGGGGGACATCAGAGACAATGAGCAGTTCTTC.

This chain connects TRBV10-1 to TRBJ2-3, with D uncertain. V was trimmed by 7 bases and J by 5 bases, leaving 7 bases between them. Per germline, CDR1 WNHNN and CDR2 SYGVQD (reference sequence). The CDR3 has 11 amino acids. The CDR3 sequence: CASTPEDTQYF. CDR3 DNA sequence: TGCGCCAGCACACCGGAAGATACGCAGTATTTT.

V and J are TRBV12-3 or TRBV12-4 and TRBJ2-5; perhaps TRBD1 as D (6 bases). The CDR3 is made up of 16 amino acids. V was pared by 4 bases and J by 4 bases, with 19 bases between. The CDR3 spells CASSYFGQWRGETQYF. The CDR3 nucleotides read TGTGCCAGCAGTTACTTTGGACAGTGGAGAGGAGAGACCCAGTACTTC.

The chain has TRBV5-1 and TRBJ2-5, with 10 positions matching TRBD1. The CDR3 runs to 15 residues. With V trimmed by 0 bases and J by 4 bases, 3 bases remained unmatched. Per germline, CDR1 SGHRS and CDR2 YFSETQ. For the CDR3, the DNA is TGCGCCAGCAGCTTGGACGGGACAGGGGCAGAGACCCAGTACTTC. It encodes CASSLDGTGAETQYF.

This clonotype was detected a few times. The chain couples TRBV7-3 to TRBJ2-1; no definite D call. CDR1 SGHTA and CDR2 FQGTGA come from the germline V gene. The CDR3 spans 16 residues. Trimming took off 6 bases at V and 2 bases at J, with 17 bases between the two ends. The CDR3 spells CASSPKSGVPYNEQFF. CDR3 DNA sequence: TGTGCCAGCAGTCCAAAGTCTGGCGTTCCCTACAATGAGCAGTTCTTC.

This clonotype was picked up many times. V and J are TRBV5-1 and TRBJ2-2; the D is unclear. The CDR3 contains 13 residues. V lost 4 bases to trimming and J lost 0 bases, with 4 bases between them. Germline CDR1 reads SGHRS; CDR2 reads YFSETQ. For the CDR3, the DNA is TGCGCCAGCAGCGACCCGAACACCGGGGAGCTGTTTTTT. Residues: CASSDPNTGELFF.

The table lists this clonotype with a few counts. The J gene is TRBJ2-1, the V gene TRBV25-1; 11 nucleotides match TRBD2. V lost 8 bases and J lost 9; bases outside the gene matches: 9. The CDR3 has 14 amino acids. Germline CDR1 and CDR2: MGHDK and SYGVNS. The CDR3 spells CASGPTSGNTEQFF. In DNA, the CDR3 is TGTGCCAGCGGTCCGACTAGCGGGAACACTGAGCAGTTCTTC.

The chain carries TRBV7-9 and TRBJ2-1, with D perhaps matching TRBD1 or TRBD2 (7 bases each). The CDR3 sequence is 13 residues long. Looked up from germline, CDR1 is SEHNR and CDR2 is FQNEAQ (reference sequence). V was clipped by 10 bases and J by 1 base, with 11 bases between them. The CDR3 nucleotides are TGTGCCACAGGGGGGGTTTCCTACAATGAGCAGTTCTTC. It translates to CATGGVSYNEQFF.

The CDR3 spells CASSKGSPAFGYNEQFF. For the CDR3, the DNA is TGTGCCAGCAGCAAGGGCTCCCCGGCGTTTGGATACAATGAGCAGTTCTTC. This rearrangement joins TRBV6-5 to TRBJ2-1; D ambiguous. This CDR3 has 17 residues. V dropped 6 bases and J dropped 4 bases, with 22 bases sitting between them. CDR1 is MNHEY and CDR2 is SVGAGI in the germline V gene.

In its sample, this clonotype was seen a few times. The chain joins TRBV5-1 to TRBJ2-1, with TRBD1 identical over 9 bases. The CDR3 runs 15 residues. Germline CDR1 SGHRS, CDR2 YFSETQ. The trim removed 4 bases at V and 5 bases at J, leaving 7 bases unmatched. The CDR3 here is CASSLGTGSHNEQFF. Here the CDR3 DNA reads TGCGCCAGCAGCCTCGGGACAGGGAGCCACAATGAGCAGTTCTTC.

The CDR3 DNA follows: TGCGCCAGCAGCTTGGCTGAGACAGGGTTAACCCACGAGCAGTACTTC. Protein sequence: CASSLAETGLTHEQYF. The genes are TRBV5-1 and TRBJ2-7; 7 bases map to TRBD1. Unmatched junction bases numbered 11, after V lost 0 bases and J lost 5 bases. The CDR3 sequence is 16 residues long. CDR1 is SGHRS and CDR2 is YFSETQ in the germline V gene.

The rearrangement joins TRBV5-5 to TRBJ2-5, with D possibly matching TRBD1 (5 bases). This CDR3 spans 15 amino acids. From germline, CDR1 is SGHKS and CDR2 YYEKEE (reference sequence). Trimming pared 1 base from V and 2 bases from J, leaving 12 bases between. The CDR3 DNA reads TGTGCCAGCAGCTTGAGGGGCGGAACGCAAGAGACCCAGTACTTC. Amino acid sequence: CASSLRGGTQETQYF.

The chain has TRBV30 and TRBJ1-1; D gene ambiguous. The CDR3 loop spans 13 amino acids. Trimming removed 2 bases from V and 7 bases from J, with 14 bases in between. Germline CDR1 is GTSNPN and CDR2 is SVGIG (reference sequence). The CDR3: CAWSYSMAIEAFF. The CDR3 DNA is TGTGCCTGGAGTTATTCAATGGCCATTGAAGCTTTCTTT.

This clonotype was observed a few times. The chain joins TRBV7-3 to TRBJ2-3; D unclear. This CDR3 has 13 amino acids. Trimming stripped 1 base from V and 7 bases from J, with 9 bases between. Germline V gene data show CDR1 as SGHTA and CDR2 as FQGTGA. The CDR3 reads CASSLIGSNTQYF. DNA of the CDR3: TGTGCCAGCAGCTTAATAGGGTCTAATACGCAGTATTTT.

This clonotype came up a few times. The chain carries TRBV5-6 and TRBJ2-2; D is tentatively TRBD1 or TRBD2 (5 bases each). The CDR3 loop spans 16 amino acids. V was pared by 2 bases and J by 0 bases, with 11 bases between. CDR1 is SGHDT, CDR2 YYEEEE, per germline. In nucleotides, the CDR3 is TGTGCCAGCAGCTTTTTCGGGGCTACGAACACCGGGGAGCTGTTTTTT. Translated, it gives CASSFFGATNTGELFF.

V gene TRBV5-4 combines with J gene TRBJ2-5; 11 nucleotides agree with TRBD2. Germline loops: CDR1 SGHNT, CDR2 YYREEE (reference sequence). The V segment lost 0 bases and the J segment 5 bases; nucleotides outside the gene matches: 12. The CDR3 is made up of 18 amino acids. The CDR3 DNA is TGTGCCAGCAGCTTGGCGCTAGCGGGGGGTCCCAAAGGGGAGACCCAGTACTTC. Protein sequence: CASSLALAGGPKGETQYF.

This clonotype was seen a handful of times. The V call is TRBV29-1, the J call TRBJ2-7, with 8 bases identical to TRBD1. The CDR3 spans 14 residues. The ends lost 6 bases at V and 1 base at J; junction bases unmatched: 8. CDR1 and CDR2 from the germline V gene are SQVTM and ANQGSEA. CDR3 sequence: CSVSTGDFSYEQYF. The CDR3 DNA follows: TGCAGCGTGTCGACAGGGGACTTTTCCTACGAGCAGTACTTC.

The V and J genes are TRBV27 and TRBJ2-1, with D uncertain. CDR1 and CDR2 (germline): MNHEY, SMNVEV (reference sequence). The CDR3 consists of 13 residues. V shed 5 bases and J shed 9 bases, with 14 bases lying between them. CDR3 loop: CASSPEVRGEQFF. CDR3 nucleotide sequence: TGTGCCAGCAGTCCAGAGGTGCGTGGTGAGCAGTTCTTC.

This clonotype was counted a few times. This chain connects TRBV6-5 to TRBJ1-5; D unclear. The CDR3 covers 13 residues. Trimming took off 0 bases at V and 6 bases at J, with 6 bases between the two ends. Germline V lookup: CDR1 MNHEY, CDR2 SVGAGI. The CDR3 region has the DNA TGTGCCAGCAGTTACTCGCGTTTTCAGCCCCAGCATTTT. Protein sequence: CASSYSRFQPQHF.